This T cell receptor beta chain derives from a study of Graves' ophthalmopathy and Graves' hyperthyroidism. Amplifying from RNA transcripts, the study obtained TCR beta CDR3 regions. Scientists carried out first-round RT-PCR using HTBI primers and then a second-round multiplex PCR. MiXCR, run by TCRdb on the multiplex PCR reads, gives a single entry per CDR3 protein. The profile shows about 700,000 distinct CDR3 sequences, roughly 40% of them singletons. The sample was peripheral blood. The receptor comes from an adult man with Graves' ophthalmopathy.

For the CDR3, the DNA is TGTGCCAGCAGTGGCCGGGAGGATCAGCTCATAGAGACCCAGTACTTC. It yields the protein CASSGREDQLIETQYF. V usage is TRBV2 and J usage is TRBJ2-5; 7 nucleotides align to TRBD2. J lost 4 bases, V lost 4 bases, and 12 bases had no gene match. Germline V gene sequence: CDR1 SNHLY, CDR2 FYNNEI. The CDR3 totals 16 residues.